Below, one TCR beta chain is given with its context. Data came from immunoSEQ multiplex PCR; TCRdb stores just in-frame clones and leaves some out. The table records about 2 million clones, roughly 95% of them present only once. The sample belongs to a study of shared clonotypes between healthy human individuals. CDR1 and CDR2 from the germline V gene are SQVTM and ANQGSEA. The CDR3 has 14 residues. V gave up 4 bases and J gave up 1 base; unmatched junction bases: 6. CD45RO-negative CD8 cells positively selected for CCR7 made up the naive population, which excluded terminally differentiated effector memory CD45RA+ cells.

The sample was naive CD8+ T cells sorted from blood. The sequence derives from a man aged 18 to 30 in good health. J is TRBJ2-5 and V is TRBV29-1; 7 positions match TRBD1. The DNA of the CDR3 is TGCAGCGTTGCAGGGGGTGGGGTCCAAGAGACCCAGTACTTC. Translated: CSVAGGGVQETQYF. Using reference TRBV29-1 and TRBJ2-5 for the parts outside the CDR3, the full variable domain is SAVISQKPSRDICQRGTSLTIQCQVDSQVTMMFWYRQQPGQSLTLIATANQGSEATYESGFVIDKFPISRPNLTFSTLTVSNMSPEDSSIYLCSVAGGGVQETQYFGPGTRLLVL.